The 5 T cell receptor beta chains below were found in one sample sequenced in a study of blood T cells in healthy people across ages. A sample-barcoded 5' primer and a J-beta primer mix were used in a second PCR of roughly 6 to 11 cycles. A single record per CDR3 protein comes from TCRdb applying MiXCR to the 5' RACE reads. In the table there are around 820,000 distinct CDR3 sequences, 25% of which are singletons. These data also formed part of another study, on T cells of mothers and their children.

The sample consisted of blood. These receptors were collected from a boy aged 10-17 years in good health.

The chain joins TRBV4-3 to TRBJ1-4; D is undetermined. V was pared by 2 bases and J by 15 bases, with 19 bases between. Germline assignment: CDR1 LGHNA and CDR2 YSLEER. This CDR3 contains 14 residues. CDR3 in DNA: TGCGCCAGCAGCCAATCCCATGGGTTCCCCGGCATGTTTTTT. Its translation: CASSQSHGFPGMFF.

The DNA of the CDR3 is TGCAGTGCTAAGAGTAGCGGGGGGGCCGTTGAGCAGTTCTTC. As protein: CSAKSSGGAVEQFF. This chain links TRBV20-1 with TRBJ2-1, with 11 bases aligning to TRBD2. Germline CDR1 reads DFQATT; CDR2 reads SNEGSKA (reference sequence). J lost 9 bases, V lost 4 bases, and 8 bases had no gene match. The CDR3 is 14 residues long.

This chain links TRBV28 with TRBJ2-5; D gene unclear. The CDR3 is 12 amino acids. With 5 bases removed from V and 3 bases from J, the gap between germline ends came to 7 bases. Germline CDR1 and CDR2: MDHEN and SYDVKM. CDR3 amino acids: CASSELKETQYF. Here the CDR3 DNA reads TGTGCCAGCAGTGAACTGAAAGAGACCCAGTACTTC.

This clonotype occurred a few times. The chain carries TRBV28 and TRBJ1-1; D perhaps matches TRBD1 (6 bases). CDR3 length equals 15 residues. The V gene's germline CDR1 is MDHEN and CDR2 SYDVKM. V lost 5 bases and J lost 3, with 16 bases in between. In DNA, the CDR3 is TGTGCCAGCAGTCCGCGGACAGAGGACGACACTGAAGCTTTCTTT. Translating it yields CASSPRTEDDTEAFF.

This clonotype was seen a handful of times. V usage is TRBV6-1 and J usage is TRBJ2-2, with D tentatively TRBD2 (6 bases). V lost 6 bases, J lost 1 base, and 9 bases lay in between. Germline V gives CDR1 MNHNS, CDR2 SASEGT. The CDR3 is made up of 14 amino acids. The CDR3 loop reads CASRETRNTGELFF. The CDR3 nucleotides are TGTGCCAGCAGGGAGACTAGGAACACCGGGGAGCTGTTTTTT.